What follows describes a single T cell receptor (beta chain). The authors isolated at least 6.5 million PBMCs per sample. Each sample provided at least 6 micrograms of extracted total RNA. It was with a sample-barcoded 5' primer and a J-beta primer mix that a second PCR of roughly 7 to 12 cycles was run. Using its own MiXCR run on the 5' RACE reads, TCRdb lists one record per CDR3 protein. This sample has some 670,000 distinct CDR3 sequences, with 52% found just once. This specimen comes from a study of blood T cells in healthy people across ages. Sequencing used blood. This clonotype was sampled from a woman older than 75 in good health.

The CDR3 loop is CSAILGGGSTDTQYF. The CDR3 DNA reads TGCAGTGCTATCCTTGGCGGGGGGAGCACAGATACGCAGTATTTT. The chain combines TRBV20-1 with TRBJ2-3, with TRBD2 identical over 8 bases. Germline CDR1 is DFQATT and CDR2 is SNEGSKA (reference sequence). Unmatched junction bases numbered 6, after V lost 4 bases and J lost 0 bases. This CDR3 contains 15 residues.